Listed below are T cell receptor beta chains from one sample, sequenced in a study of T cell repertoires in ileal Crohn's disease. This table comes from immunoSEQ multiplex PCR, and its TCRdb copy is limited to in-frame clones, with some not included. The sample includes some 28,000 clones, 80% of them seen just once. The sequenced sample consisted of ileal tissue. These TCRs come from an adult with Crohn's disease. CDR3s include the opening cysteine and the closing phenylalanine or tryptophan. The D gene is left open where the match is weak. For some rows the clone size is stated as once, few or many, or as a class when expanded; others skip it.

TRBV10-3	TRBJ1-1	-	-	TGTGCCGCCCGGGGAGAGGACACTGAAGCTTTCTTT	CAARGEDTEAFF
TRBV2	TRBJ2-2	-	-	TGTGCCAGCAGCTTTAATTTACAGCACTCTTCGAACACCGGGGAGCTGTTTTTT	CASSFNLQHSSNTGELFF
TRBV6-6	TRBJ1-3	-	-	TGTGCCAGCAGTTTCGCAGTTACGTCTGGAAACACCATATATTTT	CASSFAVTSGNTIYF
TRBV5-4	TRBJ1-4	once	-	TGTGCCAGCAGCTTGTCCAGTCTTAATGAAAAACTGTTTTTT	CASSLSSLNEKLFF
TRBV25-1	TRBJ1-3	-	TRBD1	TGTGCCAGCAGACCGGGACAGGGTACCTTATTCTCTGGAAACACCATATATTTT	CASRPGQGTLFSGNTIYF
TRBV5-1	TRBJ2-3	-	-	TGCGCCAGCAGCTTGCCCAAACCGGGCACAGATACGCAGTATTTT	CASSLPKPGTDTQYF
TRBV14	TRBJ1-3	-	-	TGTGCCAGCAGCCAAATACAGGGCTCTGGAAACACCATATATTTT	CASSQIQGSGNTIYF
TRBV7-3	TRBJ2-3	-	-	TGTGCCAGCAGCCCCGGGACTACTTACAGGGCAGATACGCAGTATTTT	CASSPGTTYRADTQYF
TRBV2	TRBJ2-5	-	-	TGTGCCAGCAGTGTAGGGGTACGGGAGACCCAGTACTTC	CASSVGVRETQYF
TRBV5-4	TRBJ2-7	-	TRBD1	TGTGCCAGCAGCCACCGGGACAGGGACGAGCAGTACTTC	CASSHRDRDEQYF
TRBV29-1	TRBJ1-2	-	-	TGCAGCGTTGATCTACAGGGTATCGGAGGCTACACCTTC	CSVDLQGIGGYTF
TRBV30	TRBJ2-3	-	TRBD2	TGTGCCTGGAGTAAGGGAGGGGCTCGGGACACAGATACGCAGTATTTT	CAWSKGGARDTDTQYF
TRBV7-9	TRBJ2-7	-	TRBD2	TGTGCCAGCAGCTTAGGGACTAGCGGGGGGGCGCTCGAGCAGTACTTC	CASSLGTSGGALEQYF
TRBV7-2	TRBJ2-5	-	TRBD1	TGTGCCAGCACGACAGGGGGGCAAGAGACCCAGTACTTC	CASTTGGQETQYF